A single sample gave rise to the 10 T cell receptor beta chains below, sequenced in a study of blood T cell repertoires in COVID-19. The protocol was immunoSEQ multiplex PCR, while the TCRdb copy is restricted to in-frame clones and leaves out a portion. The sample has about 180,000 clones, roughly three quarters seen once. Sequenced input: peripheral blood. These receptors were taken from a woman aged 80 or over with COVID-19, enrolled during active disease.

The V gene is TRBV10-3, the J gene TRBJ2-3; TRBD2 aligns across 11 bases. V was pared by 6 bases and J by 0 bases, with 11 bases of the junction left unmatched. Germline values: CDR1 ENHRY, CDR2 SYGVKD. The CDR3 is made up of 18 amino acids. The CDR3 region is CAISVGLAGGLSTDTQYF. In nucleotides, the CDR3 is TGTGCCATCAGCGTGGGGCTAGCGGGGGGTCTAAGCACAGATACGCAGTATTTT.

V gene TRBV6-5 combines with J gene TRBJ1-6; the D gene is possibly TRBD1 (6 bases). There are 15 residues in the CDR3. V gave up 9 bases and J gave up 0 bases, with 12 bases separating them. Germline V gene lookup returns CDR1 MNHEY and CDR2 SVGAGI. For the CDR3, the DNA is TGTGCCAGGGGGGGGCCGAGCTCCTATAATTCACCCCTCCACTTT. Protein sequence: CARGGPSSYNSPLHF.

The chain has TRBV4-3 and TRBJ1-2; D is perhaps TRBD1 (6 bases). V lost 3 bases, J lost 7 bases, and 12 bases lay in between. This CDR3 contains 13 residues. Germline V gene data show CDR1 as LGHNA and CDR2 as YSLEER. In nucleotides, the CDR3 is TGCGCCAGCAGCCAGTCACAGGGTTCTGGCTACACCTTC. Amino acids: CASSQSQGSGYTF.

CDR3 DNA: TGTGCCAGCAGCTTAGAAGGGGGCACCGGGGAGCTGTTTTTT. Protein product: CASSLEGGTGELFF. The gene calls are TRBV11-3 and TRBJ2-2, with D tentatively TRBD1 (6 bases). Germline V gene lookup returns CDR1 SGHNT and CDR2 YENEEA. This CDR3 region has 14 residues. Trimming stripped 0 bases from V and 4 bases from J, with 6 bases between.

The chain links TRBV11-3 to TRBJ2-7; 10 bases fit TRBD1. This CDR3 has 15 amino acids. The junction had 7 bases not matched to a gene; V was cut back by 3 bases and J by 5 bases. CDR1 is SGHNT, CDR2 YENEEA, per germline. For the CDR3, the DNA is TGTGCCAGCAGCTTCCGGGACAGGGGAATCGACGAGCAGTACTTC. Protein sequence: CASSFRDRGIDEQYF.

This rearrangement joins TRBV7-2 to TRBJ2-1; 8 positions agree with TRBD2. The V segment lost 1 base and the J segment 2 bases; nucleotides outside the gene matches: 7. The germline CDR1 and CDR2 sequences are SGHTA and FQGNSA. This CDR3 has 17 residues. In DNA, the CDR3 is TGTGCCAGCAGCTTAGGGGATTCGGGGGGGCCCTACAATGAGCAGTTCTTC. Its translation is CASSLGDSGGPYNEQFF. The variable domain in full, completed from reference TRBV7-2 and TRBJ2-1, reads GAGVSQSPSNKVTEKGKDVELRCDPISGHTALYWYRQSLGQGLEFLIYFQGNSAPDKSGLPSDRFSAERTGGSVSTLTIQRTQQEDSAVYLCASSLGDSGGPYNEQFFGPGTRLTVL.

The rearrangement uses TRBV24-1 and TRBJ1-1; tentatively, D is TRBD1 (6 bases). This CDR3 is built from 14 residues. Germline loops: CDR1 KGHDR, CDR2 SFDVKD. V dropped 5 bases and J dropped 8 bases, with 17 bases sitting between them. This chain's CDR3 is CATSGPRAGEEAFF. The CDR3 nucleotides read TGTGCCACCAGTGGTCCGCGGGCAGGGGAGGAAGCTTTCTTT.

The table lists this clone with a count of one. The chain joins TRBV5-1 to TRBJ2-7; D perhaps matches TRBD1 (5 bases). Germline lookup yields CDR1 SGHRS and CDR2 YFSETQ. Trimming stripped 4 bases from V and 2 bases from J, with 10 bases between. This CDR3 is 13 amino acids long. CDR3 protein: CASSRGHPYEQYF. Here the CDR3 DNA reads TGCGCCAGCAGCCGCGGACACCCCTACGAGCAGTACTTC.

The CDR3 here is CASSLPTLAGGHNEQFF. The DNA for the CDR3 is TGCGCCAGCAGCCTACCGACCTTAGCGGGGGGACACAATGAGCAGTTCTTC. The chain combines TRBV4-1 with TRBJ2-1; 10 bases are a match to TRBD2. This CDR3 is 17 amino acids long. The V and J ends lost 4 bases and 5 bases, in that order; junction bases with no gene match: 11. In germline, CDR1 is MGHRA, CDR2 YSYEKL.

This chain uses TRBV9 with TRBJ1-1; the match to TRBD1 covers 7 bases. Germline-derived CDR1 and CDR2 are SGDLS and YYNGEE. This CDR3 contains 15 residues. V was pared by 2 bases and J by 4 bases, with 8 bases of the junction left unmatched. The CDR3 coding sequence is TGTGCCAGCAGCGTTGGGGCAGGGGGGTCCACTGAAGCTTTCTTT. Encoded protein: CASSVGAGGSTEAFF.